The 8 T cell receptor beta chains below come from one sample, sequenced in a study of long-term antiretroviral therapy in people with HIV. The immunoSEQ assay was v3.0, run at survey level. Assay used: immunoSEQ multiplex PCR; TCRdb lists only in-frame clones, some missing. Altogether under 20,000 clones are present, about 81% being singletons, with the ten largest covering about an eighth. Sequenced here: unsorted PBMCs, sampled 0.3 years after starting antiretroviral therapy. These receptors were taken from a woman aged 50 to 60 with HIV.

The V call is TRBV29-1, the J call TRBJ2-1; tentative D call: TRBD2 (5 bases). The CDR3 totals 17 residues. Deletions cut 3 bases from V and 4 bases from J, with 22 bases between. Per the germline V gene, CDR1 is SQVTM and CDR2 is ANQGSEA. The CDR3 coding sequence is TGCAGCGTTGATATGCCGGGATTTGTAGGGCAATACAATGAGCAGTTCTTC. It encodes CSVDMPGFVGQYNEQFF.

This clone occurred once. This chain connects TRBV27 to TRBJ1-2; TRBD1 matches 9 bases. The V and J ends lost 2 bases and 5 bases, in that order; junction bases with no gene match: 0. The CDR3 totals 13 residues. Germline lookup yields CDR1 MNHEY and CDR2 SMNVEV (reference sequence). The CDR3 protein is CASSLGTGYGYTF. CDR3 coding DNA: TGTGCCAGCAGTTTAGGGACAGGGTATGGCTACACCTTC.

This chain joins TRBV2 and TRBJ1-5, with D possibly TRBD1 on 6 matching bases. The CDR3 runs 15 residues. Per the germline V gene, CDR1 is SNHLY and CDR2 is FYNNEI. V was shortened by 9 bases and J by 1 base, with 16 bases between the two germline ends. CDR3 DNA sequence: TGTGCCAGTACTGGAGAGGGGGTAAGCAATCAGCCCCAGCATTTT. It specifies CASTGEGVSNQPQHF.

The CDR3 loop reads CASSPGGQDRVPYEQYF. In nucleotides, the CDR3 is TGTGCCAGCAGCCCCGGGGGTCAGGACAGGGTTCCCTACGAGCAGTACTTC. The chain links TRBV7-9 to TRBJ2-7; TRBD1 aligns across 8 bases. Germline V CDR1 and CDR2: SEHNR, FQNEAQ (reference sequence). V trimming: 5 bases; J trimming: 2 bases; junction bases outside the gene matches: 14. The CDR3 runs 17 residues.

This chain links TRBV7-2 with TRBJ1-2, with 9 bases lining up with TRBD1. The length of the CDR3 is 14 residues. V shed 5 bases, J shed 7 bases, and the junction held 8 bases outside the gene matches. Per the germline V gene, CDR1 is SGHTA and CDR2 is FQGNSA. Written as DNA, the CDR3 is TGTGCCAGCAGCCCGGGGACAGGGTTTTCTGGCTACACCTTC. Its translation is CASSPGTGFSGYTF.

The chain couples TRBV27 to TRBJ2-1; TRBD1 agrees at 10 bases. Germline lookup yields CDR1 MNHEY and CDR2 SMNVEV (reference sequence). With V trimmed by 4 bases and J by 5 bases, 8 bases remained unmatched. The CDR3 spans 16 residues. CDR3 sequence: CASSSAGTGAHNEQFF. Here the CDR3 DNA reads TGTGCCAGCAGTTCCGCCGGGACAGGGGCCCACAATGAGCAGTTCTTC.

The DNA for the CDR3 is TGTGCCAGCAGCTTGGGGGGTGCGGGTGGCTACACCTTC. This codes for CASSLGGAGGYTF. The chain is built from TRBV7-8 and TRBJ1-2, with D perhaps TRBD1 (5 bases). V was cut by 3 bases and J by 7 bases, with 12 bases left in between. The CDR3 is 13 amino acids. Germline V gene data show CDR1 as SGHVS and CDR2 as FQNEAQ.

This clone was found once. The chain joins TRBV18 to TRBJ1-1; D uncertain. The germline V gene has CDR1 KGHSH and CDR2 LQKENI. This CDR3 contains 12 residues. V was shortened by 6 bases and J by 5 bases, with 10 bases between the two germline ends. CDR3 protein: CASSVQGTEAFF. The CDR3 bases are TGTGCCAGCTCTGTACAAGGGACTGAAGCTTTCTTT.